This is a list of T cell receptor beta chains from one sample in a study of cytomegalovirus exposure and HLA in healthy donors. Data came from immunoSEQ multiplex PCR; TCRdb stores just in-frame clones and leaves some out. The table shows about 150,000 clones, with around 60% occurring only once. Sequenced sample: PBMCs. These TCRs come from a woman aged 60-75 years in good health and CMV-seropositive. Both conserved end residues are part of each CDR3.

j_gene	v_gene	CDR3aa
TRBJ2-3	TRBV18	CASSPGLAGDTDTQYF
TRBJ2-7	TRBV7-2	CASSPRTSGTSPYEQYF
TRBJ2-7	TRBV7-6	CASSPRGLAGYEQYF
TRBJ2-5	TRBV18	CASSPRQQETQYF
TRBJ1-4	TRBV6-1	CASSERGLKEKLFF
TRBJ2-4	TRBV10-3	CATSGGQDIQYF
TRBJ2-3	TRBV6-1	CASSPGQSTDTQYF
TRBJ1-2	TRBV18	CASSPSQGRDYGYTF
TRBJ1-4	TRBV11-2	CASSLDLGTGSEKLFF
TRBJ2-3	TRBV18	CASSPGGISTDTQYF
TRBJ1-1	TRBV7-3	CASSLEANTEAFF
TRBJ2-7	TRBV27	CASSLWDRDTKQYF
TRBJ2-5	TRBV7-9	CSSSLGLETQYF
TRBJ1-5	TRBV27	CASSLVGEGQPQHF
TRBJ2-1	TRBV6-5	CASRRPGADGEQFF
TRBJ2-2	TRBV9	CASSVGSTIYTGELFF
TRBJ1-1	TRBV6-5	CASCYSRGGTEAFF
TRBJ2-2	TRBV7-9	CASAVGRVTGELFF
TRBJ2-3	TRBV6-4	CASGREVSDTQYF
TRBJ2-2	TRBV11-2	CATGLAGATGELFF
TRBJ2-6	TRBV7-9	CASSLPRQGSGANVLTF
TRBJ2-5	TRBV5-1	CASSPAAGVQETQYF
TRBJ2-7	TRBV19	CASSAQFIRDRVTYEQYF
TRBJ2-1	TRBV27	CASFSGRAQNEQFF
TRBJ1-5	TRBV28	CASSLLRGGRSEPQHF
TRBJ2-1	TRBV13	CASSLPSRLAGLNEQFF
TRBJ1-4	TRBV4-2	CASSQVGADNEKLFF
TRBJ1-2	TRBV4-3	CASSREGYGYTF
TRBJ2-3	TRBV18	CASSDGSSTDTQYF
TRBJ2-5	TRBV9	CASSAGWGGGETQYF
TRBJ2-1	TRBV15	CATSRDGGSSYNEQFF
TRBJ2-2	TRBV5-1	CASSKGQGDTGELFF
TRBJ1-1	TRBV5-4	CASSSEGAGTEAFF
TRBJ1-5	TRBV30	CAWGQGAVQPQHF
TRBJ2-3	TRBV7-2	CASSPRLAAGTQYF
TRBJ2-7	TRBV6-5	CASRPGGRSYEQYF